The entry that follows covers one TCR beta chain sequence. Its antigen remains unidentified. V shed 2 bases and J shed 5 bases, with 16 bases lying between them. CDR3 size: 17 residues. Germline lookup yields CDR1 LGHNA and CDR2 YNFKEQ. These data are taken from a study of T cell responses to AZD1222 COVID-19 vaccine. Findings of the study overall: Variant regions that are unmutated are reportedly the target of nearly half of spike-specific TCRs. Just a handful of people given AZD1222 tested seropositive at baseline. Spike-specific TCR breadth and depth went up after people got two AZD1222 doses. Among vaccine-associated CD4 TCRs, coverage spanned spike, with dominance at 160-218 and 743-854.

Here immunoSEQ multiplex PCR was the method, and the copy in TCRdb shows in-frame clones only, minus some. The sample has 150,000 to 200,000 clones, approximately 90% seen once. The rearrangement links TRBV4-2 to TRBJ1-6; D is unclear. Source: peripheral blood, taken on day 0 of AZD1222 vaccination. The sequence came from an adult in good health. The CDR3 DNA follows: TGTGCCAGCAGCCAATCTCGGGCAATTCGTGATAATTCACCCCTCCACTTT. Its translation is CASSQSRAIRDNSPLHF.